Following are 27 T cell receptor beta chains from one sample sequenced in a study of T cell repertoires in cytomegalovirus infection. Their recognized antigens are unknown. TCRdb passed the reads through MiXCR, listing each CDR3 protein once. The sample shows about 900,000 distinct CDR3 sequences, roughly 31% of them seen only once. This sample comprised cultured CD8+ T cells from PBMCs, obtained from culture after CMV antigen stimulation. Receptor source: a human donor in good health (CMV status not recorded). Some clones in this sample may be carry-over from other donors' samples.

The rearrangement joins TRBV7-2 to TRBJ2-2; 11 bases line up with TRBD2. V shed 2 bases, J shed 4 bases, and the junction held 9 bases outside the gene matches. CDR1 SGHTA and CDR2 FQGNSA come from the germline V gene. The CDR3 contains 18 residues. In nucleotides, the CDR3 is TGTGCCAGCAGCTTAATCATAGCGGGGGGGCCCGGCACCGGGGAGCTGTTTTTT. Translation gives CASSLIIAGGPGTGELFF.

The sample holds a few counts of this clonotype. The rearrangement links TRBV12-5 to TRBJ1-2, with TRBD1 as a possible D gene (5 bases). CDR3 length: 17 amino acids. Trimming removed 1 base at V and 0 bases at J, with 15 bases between. The germline V gene has CDR1 LGHNT and CDR2 FRNRAP. The CDR3 DNA follows: TGTGCTAGTGGTTTGGACCGGGACGTACTCCCTAACTATGGCTACACCTTC. It is translated as CASGLDRDVLPNYGYTF.

This clonotype was picked up a small number of times. The V and J genes are TRBV6-5 and TRBJ1-4; D gene uncertain. The CDR3 has 14 amino acids. From germline, CDR1 is MNHEY and CDR2 SVGAGI. V was pared by 4 bases and J by 8 bases, with 14 bases between. The CDR3 loop is CASSFSSGLEKLFF. Written as DNA, the CDR3 is TGTGCCAGCAGTTTTTCCTCCGGGTTAGAAAAACTGTTTTTT.

This clonotype was seen only once. The chain combines TRBV7-6 with TRBJ2-7, with 8 bases matching TRBD2. The CDR3 runs to 12 residues. Germline-derived CDR1 and CDR2 are SGHVS and FNYEAQ. V lost 5 bases to trimming and J lost 7 bases; unmatched junction nucleotides: 4. This chain's CDR3 is CASSQLAGEQYF. CDR3 bases: TGTGCCAGCAGCCAGTTAGCGGGGGAGCAGTACTTC.

In this sample, this clonotype turned up many times. The CDR3: CASSDWPLVAPILNEQFF. The CDR3 coding sequence is TGTGCCAGCAGTGATTGGCCCCTAGTGGCCCCCATCCTTAATGAGCAGTTCTTC. The gene calls are TRBV6-1 and TRBJ2-1; no firm D call. CDR1 and CDR2 (germline): MNHNS, SASEGT. Trimming shortened V by 3 bases and J by 7 bases, and 25 bases separated the two germline ends. This CDR3 contains 18 residues.

The chain links TRBV7-4 to TRBJ2-2, with no clear D. The germline V and J ends were trimmed by 11 bases and 5 bases, with 9 bases remaining between them. The V gene's germline CDR1 is SGHVT and CDR2 SQSDAQ. The CDR3 sequence is 11 residues long. CDR3 nucleotide sequence: TGTGCCTGTCCAGGTACCGGGGAGCTGTTTTTT. Its protein is CACPGTGELFF.

The rearrangement joins TRBV7-4 to TRBJ2-7; D could derive from TRBD1 or TRBD2 (5 bases each). This CDR3 comprises 14 residues. The germline gives CDR1 SGHVT, CDR2 SQSDAQ. The CDR3 protein is CANSPRGSPYEQYV. DNA for the CDR3: TGTGCCAACAGCCCGAGGGGTAGCCCCTACGAGCAGTACGTC.

The rearrangement joins TRBV7-6 to TRBJ2-2; no firm D call. The CDR3 runs to 12 residues. The ends were cut back, 1 base at V and 9 bases at J, with 6 bases in the middle. CDR1 is SGHVS and CDR2 is FNYEAQ in the germline V gene. The CDR3 DNA reads as TGTGCCAGCAGCTTAGGGGCTTGGGAGCTGTTTTTT. This translates into CASSLGAWELFF.

This clonotype appeared a few times. This chain connects TRBV6-4 to TRBJ1-1; 7 bases align to TRBD1. The CDR3 sequence is 17 residues long. V lost 3 bases and J lost 0; bases outside the gene matches: 10. Germline values: CDR1 MRHNA, CDR2 SNTAGT. The CDR3 loop is CASSDRQGTFMNTEAFF. Written as DNA, the CDR3 is TGTGCCAGCAGTGATCGACAGGGCACTTTTATGAACACTGAAGCTTTCTTT.

This clonotype was detected a few times. The chain carries TRBV19 and TRBJ2-2, with 9 bases that match TRBD1. CDR1 LNHDA and CDR2 SQIVND come from the germline V gene (reference sequence). This CDR3 is 15 amino acids long. Unmatched junction bases numbered 3, after V lost 4 bases and J lost 3 bases. The CDR3 DNA reads as TGTGCCAGTAGTAGTTGGGACAGGGACACCGGGGAGCTGTTTTTT. It yields the protein CASSSWDRDTGELFF.

This clonotype has only a few counts. The genes are TRBV11-3 and TRBJ2-1; 7 nucleotides agree with TRBD1. V was pared by 5 bases and J by 1 base, with 11 bases of the junction left unmatched. Germline assignment: CDR1 SGHNT and CDR2 YENEEA. This CDR3 has 17 amino acids. The DNA of the CDR3 is TGTGCCAGCAGCAGCTGGGACAGTGCAAATTCCTACAATGAGCAGTTCTTC. Residues: CASSSWDSANSYNEQFF.

J is TRBJ1-2 and V is TRBV27; TRBD1 is a possible D gene (5 bases). The V gene lost 5 bases and the J gene lost 2 bases, with 15 bases spanning the gap. Germline values: CDR1 MNHEY, CDR2 SMNVEV (reference sequence). The CDR3 totals 15 residues. Here the CDR3 DNA reads TGTGCCAGCAGTCCCCAGGGCCTCCTAAACTATGGCTACACCTTC. Translated, it gives CASSPQGLLNYGYTF.

CDR3 DNA sequence: TGTGCCAGCAGTTTATGCACTAGCGGGGGGGGCGCGTACAATGAGCAGTTCTTC. This codes for CASSLCTSGGGAYNEQFF. J is TRBJ2-1 and V is TRBV27; 13 positions agree with TRBD2. CDR3 size: 18 residues. V lost 1 base, J lost 4 bases, and 7 bases stayed unmatched. Germline loops: CDR1 MNHEY, CDR2 SMNVEV (reference sequence).

This clonotype was seen a few times. The rearrangement links TRBV27 to TRBJ2-3, with D maybe TRBD2 (7 bases). The ends were cut back, 8 bases at V and 0 bases at J, with 9 bases in the middle. The CDR3 has 13 residues. From germline, CDR1 is MNHEY and CDR2 SMNVEV (reference sequence). The chain's CDR3 is CASGGASTDTQYF. The CDR3 DNA is TGTGCCAGCGGGGGGGCCAGCACAGATACGCAGTATTTT.

This clonotype was seen a handful of times. The chain recombines TRBV7-6 with TRBJ2-7; maybe TRBD2 (6 bases). Between the trimmed V and J ends, which lost 5 bases and 7 bases, there was a span of 21 bases. Germline-derived CDR1 and CDR2 are SGHVS and FNYEAQ. CDR3 length equals 15 residues. The CDR3 protein is CASSPPQSTRGEQYF. In DNA, the CDR3 is TGTGCCAGCAGCCCCCCGCAATCAACACGGGGGGAGCAGTACTTC.

This clonotype was observed a few times. The chain couples TRBV29-1 to TRBJ1-2; no firm D call. V was shortened by 3 bases and J by 2 bases, with 13 bases between the two germline ends. CDR1 SQVTM and CDR2 ANQGSEA come from the germline V gene. The CDR3 is made up of 14 amino acids. CDR3: CSVELLDGNYGYTF. The CDR3 DNA sequence: TGCAGCGTTGAGCTCCTGGACGGGAACTATGGCTACACCTTC.

This clonotype was counted ten times or more. The chain employs TRBV12-3 or TRBV12-4 and TRBJ2-7; no definite D call. V was cut by 6 bases and J by 4 bases, with 7 bases left in between. The CDR3 totals 11 residues. CDR3 nucleotide sequence: TGTGCCAGCAGCTTCTATTACGAGCAGTACGTC. Amino acid sequence: CASSFYYEQYV.

The rearrangement links TRBV6-1 to TRBJ2-1, with D unresolved. Deletions cut 1 base from V and 5 bases from J, with 6 bases between. The CDR3 has 13 amino acids. Germline V gene sequence: CDR1 MNHNS, CDR2 SASEGT. The CDR3 sequence: CASSEELDNEQFF. The DNA for the CDR3 is TGTGCCAGCAGTGAAGAATTGGACAATGAGCAGTTCTTC.

This clonotype was detected a few times. The V gene is TRBV11-2, the J gene TRBJ2-2; the D gene is possibly TRBD1 (5 bases). The CDR3 has 16 residues. Germline CDR1 reads SGHAT; CDR2 reads FQNNGV. With 0 bases removed from V and 4 bases from J, the gap between germline ends came to 12 bases. CDR3: CASSLDESRATGELFF. The CDR3 DNA follows: TGTGCCAGCAGCTTAGATGAGTCCAGGGCCACCGGGGAGCTGTTTTTT.

V gene TRBV28 combines with J gene TRBJ2-1, with D possibly matching TRBD2 (5 bases). CDR3 size: 14 residues. V dropped 5 bases and J dropped 12 bases, with 20 bases sitting between them. Per germline, CDR1 MDHEN and CDR2 SYDVKM. Here the CDR3 reads CASSRVPSYGGQFF. The CDR3 bases are TGTGCCAGCAGTCGAGTCCCATCTTACGGAGGGCAGTTCTTC.

This clonotype was counted a few times. The chain uses TRBV6-2 or TRBV6-3 and TRBJ2-7; 7 bases are a match to TRBD1. Germline CDR1 and CDR2: MNHEY and SVGEGT. There are 13 residues in the CDR3. V lost 4 bases to trimming and J lost 5 bases; unmatched junction nucleotides: 5. CDR3 sequence (DNA): TGTGCCAGCAGTTTGACAGGGATCCACGAGCAGTACGTC. Protein sequence: CASSLTGIHEQYV.

The chain carries TRBV27 and TRBJ1-4; unclear D gene. V was shortened by 2 bases and J by 6 bases, with 16 bases between the two germline ends. The CDR3 covers 16 residues. The germline V gene has CDR1 MNHEY and CDR2 SMNVEV (reference sequence). In DNA form, the CDR3 reads TGTGCCAGCAGTTTAAACGCAGGCGTACCGGATGAAAAACTGTTTTTT. It codes for CASSLNAGVPDEKLFF. Full variable domain (outside the CDR3, taken from reference TRBV27 and TRBJ1-4): EAQVTQNPRYLITVTGKKLTVTCSQNMNHEYMSWYRQDPGLGLRQIYYSMNVEVTDKGDVPEGYKVSRKEKRNFPLILESPSPNQTSLYFCASSLNAGVPDEKLFFGSGTQLSVL.

The chain employs TRBV5-1 and TRBJ2-2, with 8 bases identical to TRBD1. The V and J ends lost 2 bases and 4 bases, in that order; junction bases with no gene match: 4. Germline V CDR1 and CDR2: SGHRS, YFSETQ. This CDR3 has 15 residues. CDR3 in DNA: TGCGCCAGCAGCTTTACAGGGGGAAGCACCGGGGAGCTGTTTTTT. As protein: CASSFTGGSTGELFF.

The J gene is TRBJ2-6, the V gene TRBV29-1, with D possibly TRBD2 on 5 matching bases. The ends were cut back, 6 bases at V and 0 bases at J, with 12 bases in the middle. This CDR3 contains 15 residues. The germline V gene encodes CDR1 SQVTM and CDR2 ANQGSEA. The CDR3 is CSVGVGISGANVLTF. Here the CDR3 DNA reads TGCAGCGTGGGAGTAGGTATCTCTGGGGCCAACGTCCTGACTTTC.

This clonotype was seen ten or more times. This rearrangement joins TRBV7-6 to TRBJ2-3; D may be TRBD2 (5 bases). Germline V gives CDR1 SGHVS, CDR2 FNYEAQ. The CDR3 runs to 13 residues. V was cut by 5 bases and J by 8 bases, with 14 bases left in between. The CDR3 bases are TGTGCCAGCAGCCCGGGCAAACGGGGTACGCAGTATTTT. Translation gives CASSPGKRGTQYF.

A remark on this clonotype: This may be a read error, as it is one base from a much larger clone. The genes are TRBV10-3 and TRBJ2-1, with 9 bases that match TRBD1. The CDR3 is 16 amino acids. Germline V CDR1 and CDR2: ENHRY, SYGVKD. CDR3 in DNA: TGTGCCATCGGTGAGTACCGGACAGGGGTAAACAATGAGCAGTTCTTC. Encoded protein: CAIGEYRTGVNNEQFF.

This clonotype was counted only a few times. The V gene is TRBV12-3 or TRBV12-4, the J gene TRBJ2-7; TRBD2 aligns across 11 bases. This CDR3 is built from 16 residues. The junction had 6 bases not matched to a gene; V was cut back by 5 bases and J by 0 bases. CDR3 coding DNA: TGTGCCAGCAGTCCGCATCTAGCGGGGGGCTCCTACGAGCAGTACTTC. This gives the protein CASSPHLAGGSYEQYF.